This T cell receptor beta chain was sequenced in a study of cytomegalovirus exposure and HLA in healthy donors. Study-level information: A data release that came early held tens of millions of unique TCRs from HLA-typed donors.

The PCR employed 60 Vbeta primers together with 13 Jbeta primers. Using immunoSEQ multiplex PCR, the repertoire was profiled, and TCRdb retains in-frame clones only, with some absent. The sample has 85,000 to 95,000 clones, approximately 69% seen once. This clone was counted once. Its matching antigen is unknown. The study's findings and limits: Later, TCR association rates were found to vary by HLA locus, highest for DRB1 and lowest for HLA-C. Researchers counted about 150 TCR beta chains as cytomegalovirus-associated.

This CDR3 has 15 residues. J gave up 4 bases and V 4 bases, and 7 bases lay outside the gene matches. Germline CDR1 is MNHNS and CDR2 is SASEGT. This TCR derives from a man aged 30 to 45 in good health and CMV-seropositive. The V gene is TRBV6-1, the J gene TRBJ2-4, with 7 bases identical to TRBD1. The sample was PBMCs. The CDR3 DNA is TGTGCCAGCAGTGCTTTAGACAGGGAGAAAAACATTCAGTACTTC. Translating it yields CASSALDREKNIQYF.